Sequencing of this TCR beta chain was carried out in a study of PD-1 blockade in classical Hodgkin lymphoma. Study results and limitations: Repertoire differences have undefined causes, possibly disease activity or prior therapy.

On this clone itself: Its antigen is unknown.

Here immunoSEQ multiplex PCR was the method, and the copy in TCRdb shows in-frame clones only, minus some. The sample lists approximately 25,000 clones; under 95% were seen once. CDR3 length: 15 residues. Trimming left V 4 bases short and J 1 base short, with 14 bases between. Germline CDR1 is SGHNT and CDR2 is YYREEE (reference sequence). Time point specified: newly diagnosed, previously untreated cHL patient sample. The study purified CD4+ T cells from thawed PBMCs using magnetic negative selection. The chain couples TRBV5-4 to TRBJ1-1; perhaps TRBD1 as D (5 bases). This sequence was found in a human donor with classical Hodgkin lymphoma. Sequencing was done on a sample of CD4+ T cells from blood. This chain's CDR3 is CASSRQATANTEAFF. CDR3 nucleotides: TGTGCCAGCAGCCGTCAGGCGACAGCGAACACTGAAGCTTTCTTT.